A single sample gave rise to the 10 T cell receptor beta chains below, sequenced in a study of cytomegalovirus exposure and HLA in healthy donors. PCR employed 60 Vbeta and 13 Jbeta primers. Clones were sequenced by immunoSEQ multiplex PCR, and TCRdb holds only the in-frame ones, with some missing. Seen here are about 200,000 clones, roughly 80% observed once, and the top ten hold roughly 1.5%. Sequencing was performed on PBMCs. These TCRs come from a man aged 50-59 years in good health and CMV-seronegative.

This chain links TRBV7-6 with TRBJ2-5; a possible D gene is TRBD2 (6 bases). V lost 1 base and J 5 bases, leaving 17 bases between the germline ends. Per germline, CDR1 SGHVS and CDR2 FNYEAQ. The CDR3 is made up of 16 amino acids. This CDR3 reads CASSLGKSGLGETQYF. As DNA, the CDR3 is TGTGCCAGCAGCTTAGGCAAAAGCGGGCTCGGGGAGACCCAGTACTTC. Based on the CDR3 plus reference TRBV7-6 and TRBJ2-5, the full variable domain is GAGVSQSPRYKVTKRGQDVALRCDPISGHVSLYWYRQALGQGPEFLTYFNYEAQQDKSGLPNDRFSAERPEGSISTLTIQRTEQRDSAMYRCASSLGKSGLGETQYFGPGTRLLVL.

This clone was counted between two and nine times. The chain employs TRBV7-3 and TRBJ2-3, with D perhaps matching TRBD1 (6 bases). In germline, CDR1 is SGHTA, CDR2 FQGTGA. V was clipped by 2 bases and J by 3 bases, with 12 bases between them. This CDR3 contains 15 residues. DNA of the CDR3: TGTGCCAGCAGCTTAGGACCGGACAGTACAGATACGCAGTATTTT. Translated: CASSLGPDSTDTQYF.

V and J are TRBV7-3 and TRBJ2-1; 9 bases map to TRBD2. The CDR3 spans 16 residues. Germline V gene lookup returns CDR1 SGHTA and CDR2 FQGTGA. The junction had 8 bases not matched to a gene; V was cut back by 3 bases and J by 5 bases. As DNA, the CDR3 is TGTGCCAGCAGCTTGGCGGGAGGGCCGGGGGACAATGAGCAGTTCTTC. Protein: CASSLAGGPGDNEQFF.

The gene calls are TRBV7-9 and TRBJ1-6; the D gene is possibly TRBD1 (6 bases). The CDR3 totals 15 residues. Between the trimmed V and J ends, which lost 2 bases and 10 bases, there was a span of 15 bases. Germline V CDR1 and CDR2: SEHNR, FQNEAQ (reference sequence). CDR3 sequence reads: CASSLNRQDSSPLHF. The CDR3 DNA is TGTGCCAGCAGCTTAAATCGACAGGACAGCTCACCCCTCCACTTT.

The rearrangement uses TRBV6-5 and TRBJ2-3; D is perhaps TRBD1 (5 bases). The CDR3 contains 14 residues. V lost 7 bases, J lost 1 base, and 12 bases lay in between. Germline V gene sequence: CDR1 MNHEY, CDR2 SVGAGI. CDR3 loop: CASTALGGTDTQYF. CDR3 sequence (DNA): TGTGCCAGCACCGCGTTAGGGGGCACAGATACGCAGTATTTT.

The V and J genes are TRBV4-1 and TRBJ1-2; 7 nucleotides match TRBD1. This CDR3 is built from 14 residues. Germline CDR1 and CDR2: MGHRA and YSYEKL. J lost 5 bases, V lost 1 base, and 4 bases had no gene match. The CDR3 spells CASSQGQGQYGYTF. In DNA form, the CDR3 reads TGCGCCAGCAGCCAAGGACAGGGACAATATGGCTACACCTTC.

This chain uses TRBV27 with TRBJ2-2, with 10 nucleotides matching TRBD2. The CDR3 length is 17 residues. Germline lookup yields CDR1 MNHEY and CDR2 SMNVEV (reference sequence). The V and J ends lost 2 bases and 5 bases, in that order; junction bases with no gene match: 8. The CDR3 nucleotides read TGTGCCAGCAGTTTAGCTAGCGGGAGAGGGAGGACCGGGGAGCTGTTTTTT. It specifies CASSLASGRGRTGELFF.

CDR3 sequence: CASGAGQAYNEQFF. CDR3 DNA: TGCGCCAGCGGCGCGGGGCAGGCCTACAATGAGCAGTTCTTC. V and J are TRBV5-1 and TRBJ2-1, with TRBD2 as a possible D gene (6 bases). The CDR3 is 14 amino acids. Trimming shortened V by 7 bases and J by 2 bases, and 13 bases separated the two germline ends. CDR1 is SGHRS, CDR2 YFSETQ, per germline.

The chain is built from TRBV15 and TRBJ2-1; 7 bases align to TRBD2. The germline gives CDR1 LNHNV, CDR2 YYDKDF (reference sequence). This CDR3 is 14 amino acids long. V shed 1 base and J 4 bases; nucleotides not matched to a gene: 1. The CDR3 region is CATSRVGGYNEQFF. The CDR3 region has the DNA TGTGCCACCAGCAGAGTGGGAGGGTACAATGAGCAGTTCTTC.

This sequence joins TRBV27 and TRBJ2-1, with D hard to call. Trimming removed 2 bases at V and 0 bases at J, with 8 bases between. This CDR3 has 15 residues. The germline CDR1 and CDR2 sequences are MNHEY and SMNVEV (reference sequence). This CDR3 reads CASSLRPSSYNEQFF. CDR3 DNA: TGTGCCAGCAGTTTACGCCCTAGCTCCTACAATGAGCAGTTCTTC.